These 8 T cell receptor beta chains were sequenced from one sample in a study of cytomegalovirus exposure and HLA in healthy donors. 60 Vbeta and 13 Jbeta primers were used in PCR. Here immunoSEQ multiplex PCR was the method, and the copy in TCRdb shows in-frame clones only, minus some. Listed are about 130,000 clones; roughly 1% falls within the top ten. The sequenced sample was PBMCs. The receptors were gathered from a man aged 18 to 29 in good health and CMV-seronegative.

The V gene is TRBV19, the J gene TRBJ2-1; 8 bases agree with TRBD2. CDR1 and CDR2 from the germline V gene are LNHDA and SQIVND (reference sequence). The length of the CDR3 is 14 residues. V shed 8 bases, J shed 6 bases, and the junction held 9 bases outside the gene matches. CDR3 residues: CASSTGTRGNEQFF. CDR3 sequence (DNA): TGTGCCAGTTCCACCGGGACTAGGGGCAATGAGCAGTTCTTC.

The genes are TRBV30 and TRBJ2-6; D possibly corresponds to TRBD1 (5 bases). The CDR3 runs to 16 residues. Trimming took off 2 bases at V and 0 bases at J, with 11 bases between the two ends. The germline gives CDR1 GTSNPN, CDR2 SVGIG (reference sequence). Here the CDR3 reads CAWSPRQFSGANVLTF. CDR3 nucleotides: TGTGCCTGGAGTCCGAGACAGTTCTCTGGGGCCAACGTCCTGACTTTC.

This rearrangement joins TRBV9 to TRBJ2-1, with a tentative D call TRBD2 (6 bases). The germline V gene has CDR1 SGDLS and CDR2 YYNGEE. CDR3 length: 15 residues. The V gene lost 4 bases and the J gene lost 5 bases, with 16 bases spanning the gap. As DNA, the CDR3 is TGTGCCAGCAGCTACTCTAGCGACCTAAACAATGAGCAGTTCTTC. Its protein product is CASSYSSDLNNEQFF.

Judged by frequency, this clone is medium-sized. Other DNA sequences in the sample encode the same CDR3. J is TRBJ2-2 and V is TRBV6-4; TRBD2 aligns across 11 bases. The CDR3 is 15 amino acids. CDR1 MRHNA and CDR2 SNTAGT come from the germline V gene. Trimming removed 0 bases from V and 6 bases from J; junction bases left unmatched: 0. The CDR3 nucleotides are TGTGCCAGCAGTGACTCGACTAGCGGGGCCGGGGAGCTGTTTTTT. This gives the protein CASSDSTSGAGELFF.

This chain links TRBV4-1 with TRBJ2-5; 8 bases agree with TRBD2. Germline loops: CDR1 MGHRA, CDR2 YSYEKL. There are 17 residues in the CDR3. The J segment lost 5 bases and the V segment lost 3 bases, leaving 14 bases of the junction unmatched. The CDR3 is CASSQNYLAGSGETQYF. In nucleotides, the CDR3 is TGCGCCAGCAGCCAGAATTATTTAGCGGGGTCAGGGGAGACCCAGTACTTC.

The gene calls are TRBV5-1 and TRBJ2-1; TRBD2 agrees at 9 bases. This CDR3 is 16 amino acids long. J lost 7 bases, V lost 0 bases, and 8 bases had no gene match. Germline CDR1 reads SGHRS; CDR2 reads YFSETQ. CDR3 loop: CASSLAGGGARNEQFF. For the CDR3, the DNA is TGCGCCAGCAGCTTGGCCGGCGGGGGGGCACGTAATGAGCAGTTCTTC. Supplemented by reference TRBV5-1 and TRBJ2-1, the full variable domain reads KAGVTQTPRYLIKTRGQQVTLSCSPISGHRSVSWYQQTPGQGLQFLFEYFSETQRNKGNFPGRFSGRQFSNSRSEMNVSTLELGDSALYLCASSLAGGGARNEQFFGPGTRLTVL.

This chain links TRBV7-2 with TRBJ2-1, with 12 bases identical to TRBD2. The germline V gene has CDR1 SGHTA and CDR2 FQGNSA. The CDR3 totals 16 residues. The ends lost 4 bases at V and 7 bases at J; junction bases unmatched: 8. CDR3 DNA: TGTGCCAGCAGCTCCTTCGCCCTAGCGGGAGGGAATGAGCAGTTCTTC. Translating gives CASSSFALAGGNEQFF.

V gene TRBV5-1 combines with J gene TRBJ2-5; weak D call: TRBD1 (6 bases). The end of the DNA fits TRBJ2-7 better, so the J call may be wrong. CDR3 length equals 16 residues. CDR1 and CDR2 from the germline V gene are SGHRS and YFSETQ. The CDR3 sequence: CASSRHNREVPYEQYF. The CDR3 coding sequence is TGCGCCAGCAGCCGGCATAACAGGGAAGTTCCCTACGAGCAGTACTTC.